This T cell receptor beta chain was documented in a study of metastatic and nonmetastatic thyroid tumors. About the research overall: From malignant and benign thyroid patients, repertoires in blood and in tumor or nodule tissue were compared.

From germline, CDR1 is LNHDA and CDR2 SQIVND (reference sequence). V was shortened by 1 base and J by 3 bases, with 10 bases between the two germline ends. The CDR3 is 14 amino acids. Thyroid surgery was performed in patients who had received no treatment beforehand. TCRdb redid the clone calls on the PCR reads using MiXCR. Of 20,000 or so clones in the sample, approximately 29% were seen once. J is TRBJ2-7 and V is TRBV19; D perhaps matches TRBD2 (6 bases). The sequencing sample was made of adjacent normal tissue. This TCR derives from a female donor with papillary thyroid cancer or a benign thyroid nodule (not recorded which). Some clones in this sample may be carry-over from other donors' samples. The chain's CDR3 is CASSIAGVGYEQYF. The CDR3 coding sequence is TGTGCCAGTAGTATAGCGGGAGTAGGCTACGAGCAGTACTTC.